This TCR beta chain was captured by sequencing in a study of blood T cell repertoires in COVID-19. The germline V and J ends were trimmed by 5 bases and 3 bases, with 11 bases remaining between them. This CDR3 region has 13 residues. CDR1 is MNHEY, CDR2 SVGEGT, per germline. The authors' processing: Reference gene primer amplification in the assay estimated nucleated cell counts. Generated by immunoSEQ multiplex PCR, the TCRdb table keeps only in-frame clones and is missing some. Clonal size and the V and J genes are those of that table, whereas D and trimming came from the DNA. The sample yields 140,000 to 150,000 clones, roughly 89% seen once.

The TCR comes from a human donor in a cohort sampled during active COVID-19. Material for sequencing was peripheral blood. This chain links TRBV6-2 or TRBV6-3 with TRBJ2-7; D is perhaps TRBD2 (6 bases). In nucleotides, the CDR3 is TGTGCCAGCAGTCGACTAGAAAACTACGAGCAGTACTTC. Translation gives CASSRLENYEQYF.